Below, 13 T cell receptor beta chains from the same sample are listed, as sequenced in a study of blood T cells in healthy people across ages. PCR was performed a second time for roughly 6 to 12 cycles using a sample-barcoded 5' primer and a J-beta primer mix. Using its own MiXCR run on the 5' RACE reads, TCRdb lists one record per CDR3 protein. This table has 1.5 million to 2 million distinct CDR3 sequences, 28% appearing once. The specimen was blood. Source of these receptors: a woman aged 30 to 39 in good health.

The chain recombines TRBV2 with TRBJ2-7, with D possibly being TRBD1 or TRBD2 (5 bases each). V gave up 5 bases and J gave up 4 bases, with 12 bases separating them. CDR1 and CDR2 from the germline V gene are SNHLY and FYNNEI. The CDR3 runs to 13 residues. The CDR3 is CASSIGTIYEQYF. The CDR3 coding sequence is TGTGCCAGCAGTATAGGGACGATTTACGAGCAGTACTTC.

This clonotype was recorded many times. The CDR3 DNA reads TGCAGTGCTAGGGTAGCCGAGATAAATTCACCCCTCCACTTT. It encodes CSARVAEINSPLHF. The chain links TRBV20-1 to TRBJ1-6; D is unresolved. CDR3 size: 14 residues. V lost 3 bases and J 7 bases, leaving 13 bases between the germline ends. CDR1 is DFQATT and CDR2 is SNEGSKA in the germline V gene (reference sequence).

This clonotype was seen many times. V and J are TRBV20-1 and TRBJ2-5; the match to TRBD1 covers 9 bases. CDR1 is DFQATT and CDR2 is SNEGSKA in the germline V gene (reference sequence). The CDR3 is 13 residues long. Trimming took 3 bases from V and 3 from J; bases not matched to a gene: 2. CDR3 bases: TGCAGTGCTAGGGGACAGGGAAAAGAGACCCAGTACTTC. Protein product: CSARGQGKETQYF.

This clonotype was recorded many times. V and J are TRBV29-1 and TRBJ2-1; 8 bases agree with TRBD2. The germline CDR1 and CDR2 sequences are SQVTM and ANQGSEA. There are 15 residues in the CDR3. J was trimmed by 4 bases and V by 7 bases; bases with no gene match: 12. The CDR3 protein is CSAVGAGGLYNEQFF. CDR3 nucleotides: TGCAGCGCTGTCGGTGCGGGGGGACTATACAATGAGCAGTTCTTC.

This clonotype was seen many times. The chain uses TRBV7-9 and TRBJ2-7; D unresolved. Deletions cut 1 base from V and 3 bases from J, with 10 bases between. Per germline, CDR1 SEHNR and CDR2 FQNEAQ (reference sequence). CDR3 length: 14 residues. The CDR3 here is CASSLDRSIYEQYF. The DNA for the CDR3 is TGTGCCAGCAGCTTAGATCGATCCATCTACGAGCAGTACTTC.

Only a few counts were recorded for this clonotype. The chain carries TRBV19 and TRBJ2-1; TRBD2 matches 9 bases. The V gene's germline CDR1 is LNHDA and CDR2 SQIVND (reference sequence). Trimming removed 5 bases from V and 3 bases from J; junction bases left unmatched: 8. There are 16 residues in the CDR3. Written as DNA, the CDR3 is TGTGCCAGTAGTCCCTTAGGGCGGGAGGGCTACAATGAGCAGTTCTTC. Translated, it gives CASSPLGREGYNEQFF.

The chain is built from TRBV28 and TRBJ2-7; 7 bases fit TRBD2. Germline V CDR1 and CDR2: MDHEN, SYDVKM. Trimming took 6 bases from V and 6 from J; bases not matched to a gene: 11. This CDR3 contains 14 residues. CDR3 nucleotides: TGTGCCAGCAGCGTACAAGGCGGGGGTATCGAGCAGTACTTC. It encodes CASSVQGGGIEQYF. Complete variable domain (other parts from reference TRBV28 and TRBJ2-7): DVKVTQSSRYLVKRTGEKVFLECVQDMDHENMFWYRQDPGLGLRLIYFSYDVKMKEKGDIPEGYSVSREKKERFSLILESASTNQTSMYLCASSVQGGGIEQYFGPGTRLTVT.

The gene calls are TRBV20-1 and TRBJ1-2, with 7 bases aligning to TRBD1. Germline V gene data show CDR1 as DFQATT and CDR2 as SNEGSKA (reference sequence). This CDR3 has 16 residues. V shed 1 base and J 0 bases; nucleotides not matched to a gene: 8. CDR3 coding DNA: TGCAGTGCTAGAGTCCAGGACAGGAATACTAACTATGGCTACACCTTC. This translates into CSARVQDRNTNYGYTF.

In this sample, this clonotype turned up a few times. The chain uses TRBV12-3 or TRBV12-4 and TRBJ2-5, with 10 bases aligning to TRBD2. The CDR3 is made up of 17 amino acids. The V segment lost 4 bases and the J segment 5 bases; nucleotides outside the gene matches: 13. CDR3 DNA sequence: TGTGCCAGCAGTTCCCCACTAGCGGGGACGGCCGGGGAGACCCAGTACTTC. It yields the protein CASSSPLAGTAGETQYF.

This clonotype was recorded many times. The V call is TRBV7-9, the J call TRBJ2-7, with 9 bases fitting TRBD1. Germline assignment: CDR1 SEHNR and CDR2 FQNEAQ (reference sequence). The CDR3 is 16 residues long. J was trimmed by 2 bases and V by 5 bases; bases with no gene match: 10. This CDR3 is CASSRWGTGTPYEQYF. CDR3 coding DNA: TGTGCCAGCAGCCGCTGGGGGACAGGGACCCCCTACGAGCAGTACTTC. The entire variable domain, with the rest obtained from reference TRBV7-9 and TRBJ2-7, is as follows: DTGVSQNPRHKITKRGQNVTFRCDPISEHNRLYWYRQTLGQGPEFLTYFQNEAQLEKSRLLSDRFSAERPKGSFSTLEIQRTEQGDSAMYLCASSRWGTGTPYEQYFGPGTRLTVT.

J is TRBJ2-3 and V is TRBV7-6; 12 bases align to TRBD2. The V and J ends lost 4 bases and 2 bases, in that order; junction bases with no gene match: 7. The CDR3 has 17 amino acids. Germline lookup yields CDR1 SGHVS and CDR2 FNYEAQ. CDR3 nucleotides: TGTGCCAGCAGCTATAGAGGACTAGCGGGATTCACAGATACGCAGTATTTT. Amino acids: CASSYRGLAGFTDTQYF.

CDR3 bases: TGCAGCATTAGCGGGGCCCTCCGATACTACAATGAGCAGTTCTTC. Translation gives CSISGALRYYNEQFF. V is TRBV29-1 and J is TRBJ2-1; TRBD2 matches at 8 bases. The CDR3 sequence is 15 residues long. From germline, CDR1 is SQVTM and CDR2 ANQGSEA. V lost 8 bases, J lost 3 bases, and 12 bases stayed unmatched.

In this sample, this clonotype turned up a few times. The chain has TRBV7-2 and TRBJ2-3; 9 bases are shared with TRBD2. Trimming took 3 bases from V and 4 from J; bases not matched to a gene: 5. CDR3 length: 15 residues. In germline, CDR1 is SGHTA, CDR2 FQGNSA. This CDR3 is CASSFSGSGADTQYF. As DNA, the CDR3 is TGTGCCAGCAGCTTTAGCGGGAGTGGCGCAGATACGCAGTATTTT.